These 20 T cell receptor beta chains were all obtained from the same sample, sequenced in a study of blood T cell repertoires in COVID-19. Sequencing was performed with immunoSEQ multiplex PCR; in TCRdb, only in-frame clones are kept and a portion is missing. The repertoire includes about 190,000 clones, around 84% of them detected once, and around 21% sits in the top ten. Sequencing was performed on peripheral blood. These receptors were taken from a human donor in a cohort sampled during active COVID-19.

In DNA form, the CDR3 reads TGTGCCACCAGCCGAGGGGGACAGGGAGGAGGCTACACCTTC. This gives the protein CATSRGGQGGGYTF. The chain couples TRBV15 to TRBJ1-2, with 9 bases lining up with TRBD1. CDR1 and CDR2 from the germline V gene are LNHNV and YYDKDF (reference sequence). The V segment lost 5 bases and the J segment 8 bases; nucleotides outside the gene matches: 9. The CDR3 contains 14 residues.

The chain recombines TRBV10-1 with TRBJ1-4; D may be TRBD1 (6 bases). Germline V gene data show CDR1 as WNHNN and CDR2 as SYGVQD (reference sequence). Trimming took off 6 bases at V and 7 bases at J, with 12 bases between the two ends. The CDR3 is made up of 13 amino acids. The DNA for the CDR3 is TGCGCCAGCAGAAGGACAGCCGGTGAAAAACTGTTTTTT. Translated: CASRRTAGEKLFF.

The gene calls are TRBV19 and TRBJ1-1; a weak D match, TRBD1 (5 bases). Germline V gene sequence: CDR1 LNHDA, CDR2 SQIVND (reference sequence). This CDR3 spans 17 amino acids. Deletions cut 7 bases from V and 0 bases from J, with 21 bases between. The CDR3 reads CASTQGWGDYMNTEAFF. The CDR3 DNA reads TGTGCCAGTACTCAGGGATGGGGGGACTACATGAACACTGAAGCTTTCTTT.

This clone has ten or more counts. The V call is TRBV5-1, the J call TRBJ2-1; 8 bases line up with TRBD2. V gave up 4 bases and J gave up 3 bases; unmatched junction bases: 9. This CDR3 contains 16 residues. The germline V gene has CDR1 SGHRS and CDR2 YFSETQ. The CDR3 bases are TGCGCCAGCAGCCCTCGAGCGGGAGTAAGCTACAATGAGCAGTTCTTC. Translating gives CASSPRAGVSYNEQFF.

The J gene is TRBJ2-7, the V gene TRBV27, with TRBD1 matching over 7 bases. Germline CDR1 MNHEY, CDR2 SMNVEV (reference sequence). This CDR3 region has 14 residues. V trimming: 6 bases; J trimming: 4 bases; junction bases outside the gene matches: 9. The chain's CDR3 is CASSIYGTAYEQYF. CDR3 bases: TGTGCCAGCAGCATCTATGGGACAGCATACGAGCAGTACTTC.

CDR3 residues: CASSPLGDTQYF. In DNA form, the CDR3 reads TGCGCCAGCAGCCCCCTCGGAGATACGCAGTATTTT. The chain links TRBV5-1 to TRBJ2-3; the D is unclear. Germline values: CDR1 SGHRS, CDR2 YFSETQ. There are 12 residues in the CDR3. With 4 bases removed from V and 5 bases from J, the gap between germline ends came to 8 bases.

This sequence joins TRBV29-1 and TRBJ1-4, with 9 nucleotides matching TRBD1. CDR3 length equals 13 residues. The V and J ends lost 7 bases and 8 bases, in that order; junction bases with no gene match: 8. The germline V gene has CDR1 SQVTM and CDR2 ANQGSEA. The CDR3, as DNA: TGCAGCGCTAACAGGGGGCCTCGAGAAAAACTGTTTTTT. It codes for CSANRGPREKLFF.

This chain uses TRBV27 with TRBJ2-1; 9 bases line up with TRBD2. The germline CDR1 and CDR2 sequences are MNHEY and SMNVEV (reference sequence). The CDR3 is made up of 19 amino acids. V dropped 1 base and J dropped 2; count of bases not matched to a gene: 12. The CDR3 DNA follows: TGTGCCAGCAGTTTATTGTGGCTAGCGGGGCGGGGGGCCTACAATGAGCAGTTCTTC. It encodes CASSLLWLAGRGAYNEQFF.

This clone came up once. V and J are TRBV27 and TRBJ1-1, with no clear D. V was trimmed by 4 bases and J by 2 bases, leaving 11 bases between them. The CDR3 length is 14 residues. Germline V lookup: CDR1 MNHEY, CDR2 SMNVEV (reference sequence). CDR3 protein: CASSYWRTNTEAFF. The DNA for the CDR3 is TGTGCCAGCAGTTACTGGAGGACCAACACTGAAGCTTTCTTT.

The sample holds many counts of this clone. The chain carries TRBV14 and TRBJ2-5, with TRBD2 matching over 9 bases. The germline gives CDR1 SGHDN, CDR2 FVKESK. This CDR3 has 15 amino acids. Germline trimming cut 0 bases from V and 2 bases from J; bases unmatched to any gene: 1. The CDR3 DNA reads as TGTGCCAGCAGCCAAGAGCGGGGGGGGCAAGAGACCCAGTACTTC. It translates to CASSQERGGQETQYF.

In nucleotides, the CDR3 is TGTGCCAGCAGCCAACCCCTAGCGGGGTACCCGTACCAAGAGACCCAGTACTTC. This sequence encodes CASSQPLAGYPYQETQYF. This chain connects TRBV3-1 (or the pseudogene TRBV3-2) to TRBJ2-5; TRBD2 aligns across 9 bases. Germline values: CDR1 LGHDT, CDR2 YNNKEL (reference sequence). This CDR3 comprises 18 residues. V was clipped by 2 bases and J by 0 bases; unmatched bases: 10.

This sequence joins TRBV19 and TRBJ2-3; possible D gene TRBD1, 6 bases. This CDR3 has 13 amino acids. Germline CDR1 and CDR2: LNHDA and SQIVND (reference sequence). V lost 7 bases to trimming and J lost 6 bases, with 14 bases between them. Here the CDR3 reads CASKGRGVDTQYF. As DNA, the CDR3 is TGTGCCAGTAAGGGCAGGGGTGTGGATACGCAGTATTTT.

V is TRBV7-9 and J is TRBJ2-3; D may be TRBD2 (6 bases). Germline CDR1 is SEHNR and CDR2 is FQNEAQ (reference sequence). The CDR3 length is 17 residues. V lost 1 base and J lost 0, with 14 bases in between. For the CDR3, the DNA is TGTGCCAGCAGCTTAGGTCAGCGGGTTCCTAGCACAGATACGCAGTATTTT. It is translated as CASSLGQRVPSTDTQYF.

The chain uses TRBV28 and TRBJ2-3; the D gene is possibly TRBD2 (6 bases). Per the germline V gene, CDR1 is MDHEN and CDR2 is SYDVKM. The V end lost 2 bases, the J end lost 0 bases, and 15 bases lay between the germline ends. The CDR3 is 17 amino acids. The CDR3 bases are TGTGCCAGCAGTTTACGTGGCGGGACGGCTAGCACAGATACGCAGTATTTT. It encodes CASSLRGGTASTDTQYF.

V and J are TRBV5-8 and TRBJ1-5, with D uncertain. The CDR3 totals 15 residues. Trimming removed 4 bases from V and 2 bases from J, with 13 bases in between. CDR1 SGHTS and CDR2 YDEGEE come from the germline V gene. The CDR3 coding sequence is TGTGCCAGCAGCGTGGCGGGGAGGGGCAATCAGCCCCAGCATTTT. Its protein is CASSVAGRGNQPQHF.

This rearrangement joins TRBV7-2 to TRBJ2-3; maybe TRBD1 (8 bases). Trimming stripped 4 bases from V and 3 bases from J, with 23 bases between. Germline V gene sequence: CDR1 SGHTA, CDR2 FQGNSA. The CDR3 totals 18 residues. CDR3 loop: CASSSVLVTGEGTDTQYF. As DNA, the CDR3 is TGTGCCAGCAGCTCTGTCCTCGTGACAGGGGAGGGGACAGATACGCAGTATTTT.

The chain carries TRBV5-1 and TRBJ2-2; TRBD1 might be the D (6 bases). This CDR3 comprises 15 residues. Germline-derived CDR1 and CDR2 are SGHRS and YFSETQ. Trimming cost V 7 bases and J 1 base, with 14 bases left between them. This chain's CDR3 is CASWDTSKNTGELFF. The CDR3 DNA follows: TGCGCCAGCTGGGACACCAGCAAGAACACCGGGGAGCTGTTTTTT.

The V gene is TRBV7-9, the J gene TRBJ2-3, with unresolved D. V was pared by 9 bases and J by 8 bases, with 18 bases between. Germline CDR1 and CDR2: SEHNR and FQNEAQ (reference sequence). CDR3 length: 13 residues. Here the CDR3 reads CASSRPGVGTQYF. The CDR3 region has the DNA TGTGCCAGTAGCCGGCCCGGAGTAGGTACGCAGTATTTT.

The chain has TRBV5-1 and TRBJ2-3, with no clear D. Germline assignment: CDR1 SGHRS and CDR2 YFSETQ. CDR3 length: 15 residues. V was trimmed by 0 bases and J by 2 bases, leaving 10 bases between them. The CDR3 region is CASSLAADPTDTQYF. DNA of the CDR3: TGCGCCAGCAGCTTGGCCGCGGATCCCACAGATACGCAGTATTTT. The whole variable domain, remainder taken from reference TRBV5-1 and TRBJ2-3, is KAGVTQTPRYLIKTRGQQVTLSCSPISGHRSVSWYQQTPGQGLQFLFEYFSETQRNKGNFPGRFSGRQFSNSRSEMNVSTLELGDSALYLCASSLAADPTDTQYFGPGTRLTVL.

Turning to this clone: A read error may produce the germline difference seen at one junction end. The rearrangement links TRBV7-9 to TRBJ1-3; the match to TRBD1 covers 10 bases. Germline CDR1 reads SEHNR; CDR2 reads FQNEAQ (reference sequence). The CDR3 runs to 16 residues. The CDR3 spells CASSLAGTGAGNTIYF. The DNA for the CDR3 is TGTGCCAGCAGTTTAGCCGGGACAGGGGCTGGAAACACCATATATTTT.